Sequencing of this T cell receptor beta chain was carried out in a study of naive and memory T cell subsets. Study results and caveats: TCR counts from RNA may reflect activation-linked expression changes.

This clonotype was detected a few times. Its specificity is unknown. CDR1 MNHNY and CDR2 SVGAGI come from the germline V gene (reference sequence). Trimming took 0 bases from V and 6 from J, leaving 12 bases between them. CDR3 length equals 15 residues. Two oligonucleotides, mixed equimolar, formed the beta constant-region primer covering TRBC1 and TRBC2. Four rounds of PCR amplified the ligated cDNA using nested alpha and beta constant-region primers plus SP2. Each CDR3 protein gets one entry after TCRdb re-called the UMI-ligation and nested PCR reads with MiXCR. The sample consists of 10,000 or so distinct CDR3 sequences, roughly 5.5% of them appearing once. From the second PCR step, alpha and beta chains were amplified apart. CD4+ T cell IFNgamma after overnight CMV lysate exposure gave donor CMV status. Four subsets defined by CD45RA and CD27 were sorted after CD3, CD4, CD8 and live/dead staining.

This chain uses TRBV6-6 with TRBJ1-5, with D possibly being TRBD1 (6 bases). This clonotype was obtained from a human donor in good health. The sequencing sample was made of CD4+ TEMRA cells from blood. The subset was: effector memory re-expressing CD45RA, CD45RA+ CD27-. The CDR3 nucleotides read TGTGCCAGCAGTTACTCGAGGGGGGGGGGTCAGCCCCAGCATTTT. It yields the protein CASSYSRGGGQPQHF.